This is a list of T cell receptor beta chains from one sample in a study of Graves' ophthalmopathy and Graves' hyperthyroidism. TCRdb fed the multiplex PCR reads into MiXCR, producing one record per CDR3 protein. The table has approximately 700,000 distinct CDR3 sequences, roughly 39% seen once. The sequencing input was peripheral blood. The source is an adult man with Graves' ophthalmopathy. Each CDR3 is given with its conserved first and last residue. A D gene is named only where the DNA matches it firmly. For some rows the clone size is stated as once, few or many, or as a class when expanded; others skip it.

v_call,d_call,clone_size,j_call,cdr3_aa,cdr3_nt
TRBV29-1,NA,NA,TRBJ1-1,CSLGPGETEAFF,TGCAGCTTGGGACCAGGAGAGACTGAAGCTTTCTTT
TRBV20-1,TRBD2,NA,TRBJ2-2,CSAGGGNTGELFF,TGCAGTGCCGGCGGGGGTAACACCGGGGAGCTGTTTTTT
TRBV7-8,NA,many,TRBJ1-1,CASSSTLYGQNTEAFF,TGTGCCAGCAGCTCTACACTCTATGGACAGAACACTGAAGCTTTCTTT
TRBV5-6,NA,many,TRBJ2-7,CASSLMGPQREQYF,TGTGCCAGCAGCTTAATGGGGCCCCAGCGCGAGCAGTACTTC
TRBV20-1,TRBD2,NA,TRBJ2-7,CSARDLAGGYEQYF,TGCAGTGCTAGAGATCTAGCGGGAGGATACGAGCAGTACTTC
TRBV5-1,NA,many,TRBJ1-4,CASSLATRDEKLFF,TGCGCCAGCAGCTTGGCCACGAGAGATGAAAAACTGTTTTTT
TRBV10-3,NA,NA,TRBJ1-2,CAISPGSADTF,TGTGCCATCAGTCCAGGGAGCGCGGACACCTTC
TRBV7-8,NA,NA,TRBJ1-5,CASRQAGGGNQPQHF,TGTGCCAGCAGACAGGCCGGGGGGGGCAATCAGCCCCAGCATTTT
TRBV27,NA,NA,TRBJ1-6,CASSSLSQGENSPLHF,TGTGCCAGCAGTTCCCTCTCCCAGGGAGAGAATTCACCCCTCCACTTT
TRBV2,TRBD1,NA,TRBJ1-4,CASFWSGTGEKLFF,TGTGCCAGCTTCTGGTCCGGGACAGGGGAAAAACTGTTTTTT
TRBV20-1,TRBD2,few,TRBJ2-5,CSARGGGGPKTQYF,TGCAGTGCTCGGGGCGGGGGGGGTCCGAAGACCCAGTACTTC
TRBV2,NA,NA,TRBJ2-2,CASSMDRHTGELFF,TGTGCCAGCAGCATGGACAGACACACCGGGGAGCTGTTTTTT
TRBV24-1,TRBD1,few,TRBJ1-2,CATSFRDSDGYTF,TGTGCCACCAGCTTCCGGGACAGCGATGGCTACACCTTC
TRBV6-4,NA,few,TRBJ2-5,CASSSVGKFKETQYF,TGTGCCAGCAGTAGTGTGGGGAAATTTAAAGAGACCCAGTACTTC
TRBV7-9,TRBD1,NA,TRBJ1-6,CASSPTGTGRSYNSPLHF,TGTGCCAGCAGCCCGACCGGGACAGGCCGCTCCTATAATTCACCCCTCCACTTT
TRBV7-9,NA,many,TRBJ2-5,CASRLGSEQETQYF,TGTGCCAGCAGGCTCGGAAGCGAACAAGAGACCCAGTACTTC
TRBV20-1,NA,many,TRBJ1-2,CSARDGSTDGYTF,TGCAGTGCTAGAGACGGCAGTACTGATGGCTACACCTTC
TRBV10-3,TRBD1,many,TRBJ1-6,CASRSGQGGNSPLHF,TGTGCCAGCAGATCCGGACAGGGGGGTAATTCACCCCTCCACTTT
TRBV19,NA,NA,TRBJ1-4,CASSIGTATNEKLFF,TGTGCCAGTAGTATAGGGACAGCAACTAATGAAAAACTGTTTTTT
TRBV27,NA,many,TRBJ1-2,CASSLNEGTYGYTF,TGTGCCAGCAGTTTAAACGAGGGGACCTATGGCTACACCTTC
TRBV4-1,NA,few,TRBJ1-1,CASSLQNSNTEAFF,TGCGCCAGCAGCCTCCAGAATTCGAACACTGAAGCTTTCTTT
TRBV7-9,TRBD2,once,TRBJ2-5,CASGTSLGREETQYF,TGTGCCAGCGGGACTAGCTTAGGAAGGGAAGAGACCCAGTACTTC
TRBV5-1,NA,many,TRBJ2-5,CASSFRGAGETQYF,TGCGCCAGCAGCTTCCGGGGGGCCGGGGAGACCCAGTACTTC
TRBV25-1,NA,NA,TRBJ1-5,CASFGGNQPQHF,TGTGCCAGCTTTGGCGGCAATCAGCCCCAGCATTTT
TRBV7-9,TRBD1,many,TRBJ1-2,CASSFPPGTANYGYTF,TGTGCCAGCAGCTTCCCCCCCGGGACAGCTAACTATGGCTACACCTTC
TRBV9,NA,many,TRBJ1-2,CASSVGGNYYGYTF,TGTGCCAGCAGCGTAGGGGGGAATTACTATGGCTACACCTTC
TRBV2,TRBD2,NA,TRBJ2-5,CASSERRAGGHETQYF,TGTGCCAGCAGTGAACGGAGAGCGGGAGGGCATGAGACCCAGTACTTC
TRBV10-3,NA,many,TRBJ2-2,CAISAQTANTGELFF,TGTGCCATCAGTGCTCAGACAGCGAACACCGGGGAGCTGTTTTTT
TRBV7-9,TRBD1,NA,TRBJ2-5,CASSFTGGRETQYF,TGTGCCAGCAGCTTTACAGGGGGCCGGGAGACCCAGTACTTC
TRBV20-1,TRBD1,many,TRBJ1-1,CSAGIGRDSTEAFF,TGCAGTGCCGGAATCGGACGGGACAGCACTGAAGCTTTCTTT
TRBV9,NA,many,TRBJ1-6,CASSVGTSTSSPLHF,TGTGCCAGCAGCGTAGGGACATCAACTAGTTCACCCCTCCACTTT
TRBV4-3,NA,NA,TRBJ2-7,CASSQDLGGGEQYF,TGCGCCAGCAGCCAAGATCTTGGAGGGGGGGAGCAGTACTTC
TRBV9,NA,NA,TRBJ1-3,CASSGRSGGNTIYF,TGTGCCAGCAGCGGTCGTAGCGGAGGAAACACCATATATTTT